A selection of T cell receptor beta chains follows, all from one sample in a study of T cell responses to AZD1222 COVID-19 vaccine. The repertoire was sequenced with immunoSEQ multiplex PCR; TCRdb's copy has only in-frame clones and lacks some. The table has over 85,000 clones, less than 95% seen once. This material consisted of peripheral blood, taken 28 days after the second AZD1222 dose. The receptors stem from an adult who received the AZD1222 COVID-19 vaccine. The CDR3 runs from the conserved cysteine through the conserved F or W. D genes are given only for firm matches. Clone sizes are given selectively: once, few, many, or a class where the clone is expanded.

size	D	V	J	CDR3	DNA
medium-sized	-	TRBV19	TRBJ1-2	CASTPGATGGYTF	TGTGCCAGTACCCCTGGCGCGACGGGTGGCTACACCTTC
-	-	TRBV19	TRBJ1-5	CASSGTANQPQHF	TGTGCCAGTAGCGGGACGGCCAATCAGCCCCAGCATTTT
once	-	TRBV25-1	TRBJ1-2	CASSGVSFFYGYTF	TGTGCCAGCAGTGGAGTCTCATTTTTCTATGGCTACACCTTC
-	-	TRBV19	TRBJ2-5	CASSLNPWETQYF	TGTGCCAGTAGTCTGAATCCATGGGAGACCCAGTACTTC
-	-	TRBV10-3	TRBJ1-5	CAISDGLLNQPQHF	TGTGCCATCAGTGATGGACTGCTCAATCAGCCCCAGCATTTT
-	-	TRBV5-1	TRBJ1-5	CASSLEGMPQPQHF	TGCGCCAGCAGCTTGGAGGGGATGCCTCAGCCCCAGCATTTT
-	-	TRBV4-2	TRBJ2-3	CASSLSRGGTDTQYF	TGTGCCAGCAGCTTATCAAGGGGGGGCACAGATACGCAGTATTTT
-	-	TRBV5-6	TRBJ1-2	CASSQVGGRNYGYTF	TGTGCCAGCAGCCAGGTGGGGGGTCGCAACTATGGCTACACCTTC
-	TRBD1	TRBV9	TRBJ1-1	CASSETGTVGTEAFF	TGTGCCAGCAGCGAAACCGGGACAGTTGGGACTGAAGCTTTCTTT
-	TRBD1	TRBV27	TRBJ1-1	CASSLIQGIEAFF	TGTGCCAGCAGTTTAATACAGGGGATTGAAGCTTTCTTT
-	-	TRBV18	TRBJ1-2	CASSPPGGRYGYTF	TGTGCCAGCTCACCACCCGGCGGACGCTATGGCTACACCTTC
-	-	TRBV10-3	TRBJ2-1	CAISEVGERGEQFF	TGTGCCATCAGTGAAGTGGGGGAGAGGGGTGAGCAGTTCTTC
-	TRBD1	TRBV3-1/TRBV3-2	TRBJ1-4	CASSSYRTGGFEKLFF	TGTGCCAGCAGCTCTTATAGGACAGGGGGCTTTGAAAAACTGTTTTTT
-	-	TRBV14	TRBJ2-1	CASSQARTVSYNEQFF	TGTGCCAGCAGCCAAGCCCGTACAGTCTCCTACAATGAGCAGTTCTTC
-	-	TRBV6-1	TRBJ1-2	CASSEYLGPYGYTF	TGTGCCAGCAGTGAATATCTGGGGCCCTATGGCTACACCTTC
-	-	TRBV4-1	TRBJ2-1	CASSQEGHGDEQFF	TGCGCCAGCAGCCAAGAGGGTCACGGGGATGAGCAGTTCTTC
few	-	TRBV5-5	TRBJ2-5	CASSLSVRDHQETQYF	TGTGCCAGCAGCTTGTCGGTCAGGGACCACCAAGAGACCCAGTACTTC
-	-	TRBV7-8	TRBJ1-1	CASSPQFREAFF	TGTGCCAGCAGCCCCCAGTTTAGGGAAGCTTTCTTT
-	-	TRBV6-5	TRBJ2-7	CASRSHGNGLYEQYF	TGTGCCAGCAGATCCCACGGGAATGGGCTTTACGAGCAGTACTTC
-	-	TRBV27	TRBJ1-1	CASSRAANTEAFF	TGTGCCAGCAGTAGGGCAGCGAACACTGAAGCTTTCTTT
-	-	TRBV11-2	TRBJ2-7	CASSPINRVGAYEQYF	TGTGCCAGCAGCCCGATCAACAGGGTAGGGGCCTACGAGCAGTACTTC
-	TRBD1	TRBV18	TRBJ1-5	CASSSEISGQGTSQPQHF	TGTGCCAGCTCATCTGAAATATCTGGACAGGGAACAAGTCAGCCCCAGCATTTT
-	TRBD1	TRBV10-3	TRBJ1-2	CAISGQGGVYGYTF	TGTGCCATCAGCGGACAGGGAGGCGTATATGGCTACACCTTC
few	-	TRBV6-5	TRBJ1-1	CASSYLEGRVTEAFF	TGTGCCAGCAGTTATCTGGAGGGGCGCGTCACTGAAGCTTTCTTT
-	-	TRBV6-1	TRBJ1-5	CASSGGRTNQPQHF	TGTGCCAGCAGTGGGGGACGGACAAATCAGCCCCAGCATTTT
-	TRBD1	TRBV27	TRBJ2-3	CASSTTGGGADTQYF	TGTGCCAGCAGTACCACAGGGGGCGGAGCAGATACGCAGTATTTT
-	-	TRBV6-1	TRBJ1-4	CASSEEYVRVNEKLFF	TGTGCCAGCAGTGAAGAATATGTCAGGGTCAACGAAAAACTGTTTTTT
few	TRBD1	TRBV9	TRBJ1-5	CASSVGTGGQPQHF	TGTGCCAGCAGCGTAGGTACAGGGGGACAGCCCCAGCATTTT
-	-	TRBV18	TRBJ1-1	CASSQESMHTEAFF	TGTGCCAGCTCACAAGAGTCAATGCACACTGAAGCTTTCTTT
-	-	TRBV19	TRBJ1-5	CASSIAEGVGNQPQHF	TGTGCCAGTAGTATAGCCGAGGGGGTCGGCAATCAGCCCCAGCATTTT
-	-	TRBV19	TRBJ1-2	CASTPNLMIGYTF	TGTGCCAGTACCCCGAACTTGATGATTGGCTACACCTTC
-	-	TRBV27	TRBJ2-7	CASSLSSSISYEQYF	TGTGCCAGCAGTTTAAGTAGCTCCATCTCCTACGAGCAGTACTTC
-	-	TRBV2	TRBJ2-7	CASSVRVSYEQYF	TGTGCCAGCAGCGTAAGGGTCTCCTACGAGCAGTACTTC
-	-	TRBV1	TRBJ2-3	CTSSQDKDSNTDTQYF	TGCACCAGCAGCCAAGATAAGGACAGTAACACAGATACGCAGTATTTT
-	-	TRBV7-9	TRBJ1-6	CASSLNRFGNSPLHF	TGTGCCAGCAGCTTGAATCGCTTTGGTAATTCACCCCTCCACTTT
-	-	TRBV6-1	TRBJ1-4	CASSEELRVINEKLFF	TGTGCCAGCAGTGAAGAACTCCGGGTCATCAATGAAAAACTGTTTTTT
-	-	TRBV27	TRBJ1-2	CASGPNARARDGYTF	TGTGCCAGCGGCCCGAACGCTAGGGCCAGGGATGGCTACACCTTC
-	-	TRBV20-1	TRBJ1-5	CSASFRGGYSNQPQHF	TGCAGTGCTAGTTTCCGAGGTGGCTATAGCAATCAGCCCCAGCATTTT
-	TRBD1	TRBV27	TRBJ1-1	CASSPGTANTEAFF	TGTGCCAGCAGTCCGGGGACAGCGAACACTGAAGCTTTCTTT
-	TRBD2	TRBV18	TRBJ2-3	CASSPGLAEGLDTQYF	TGTGCCAGCTCCCCTGGACTAGCGGAAGGATTAGATACGCAGTATTTT
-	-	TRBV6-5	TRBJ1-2	CASSAARVGYGYTF	TGTGCCAGCAGCGCAGCCAGGGTGGGCTATGGCTACACCTTC
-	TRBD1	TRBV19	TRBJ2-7	CASSIGTASYEQYF	TGTGCCAGTAGTATCGGGACAGCCTCCTACGAGCAGTACTTC
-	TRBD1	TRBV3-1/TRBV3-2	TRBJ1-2	CASSQVSGQGVYGYTF	TGTGCCAGCAGCCAAGTATCTGGACAGGGGGTCTATGGCTACACCTTC
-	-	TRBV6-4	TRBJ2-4	CASSDGGRNIQYF	TGTGCCAGCAGTGACGGCGGCAGAAACATTCAGTACTTC
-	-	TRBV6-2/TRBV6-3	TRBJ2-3	CASSHPGEAVTQYF	TGTGCCAGCAGCCACCCCGGGGAAGCGGTTACGCAGTATTTT
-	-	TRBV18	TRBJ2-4	CASSPPLQGSQNIQYF	TGTGCCAGCTCACCACCGTTGCAGGGTAGCCAAAACATTCAGTACTTC
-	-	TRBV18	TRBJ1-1	CASSPAGNTEAFF	TGTGCCAGCTCACCTGCCGGGAACACTGAAGCTTTCTTT
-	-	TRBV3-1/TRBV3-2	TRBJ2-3	CASSQDPSTDTQYF	TGTGCCAGCAGCCAAGATCCTAGCACAGATACGCAGTATTTT
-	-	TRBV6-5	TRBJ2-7	CASRKGYEQYF	TGTGCCAGCAGAAAGGGGTACGAGCAGTACTTC
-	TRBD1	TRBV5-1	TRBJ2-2	CASSARQGAFGELFF	TGCGCCAGCAGCGCCAGACAGGGGGCTTTCGGGGAGCTGTTTTTT
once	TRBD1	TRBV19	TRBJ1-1	CASSLPGGTTEAFF	TGTGCCAGTAGTTTGCCAGGGGGTACCACTGAAGCTTTCTTT
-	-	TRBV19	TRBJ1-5	CASSMGLFTRLSYSNQPQHF	TGTGCCAGTAGTATGGGCCTCTTTACTCGCCTGAGCTATAGCAATCAGCCCCAGCATTTT
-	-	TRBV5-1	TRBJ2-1	CASRPRQLLDNEQFF	TGCGCCAGCCGACCCAGACAGCTACTAGACAATGAGCAGTTCTTC
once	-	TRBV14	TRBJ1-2	CASSQGGGLGYGYTF	TGTGCCAGCAGCCAAGGAGGGGGGCTCGGATATGGCTACACCTTC